This is a list of T cell receptor beta chains from one sample in a study of blood T cell repertoires in COVID-19. TCRdb's copy holds only in-frame clones and misses some; the assay was immunoSEQ multiplex PCR. This sample yields 100,000 or so clones, of which over 75% are seen a single time; less than 7.5% belongs to the top ten. The sequenced sample was peripheral blood. Receptors were obtained from a woman aged 55-69 years with acute or convalescent COVID-19. The CDR3 runs from the conserved cysteine through the conserved F or W. A D gene is named only where the DNA matches it firmly. Some rows have no size entry. The others give once, few or many, or a class for an expanded clone.

>TRBV13|-|-|13|TRBJ2-7
CASSLPGIYEQYF
TGTGCCAGCAGCTTACCAGGGATCTACGAGCAGTACTTC
>TRBV30|TRBD1|once|14|TRBJ1-5
CAWSVGQGDQPQHF
TGTGCCTGGAGTGTGGGACAGGGCGATCAGCCCCAGCATTTT
>TRBV24-1|-|-|15|TRBJ2-2
CATSDLRRNTGELFF
TGTGCCACCAGTGATTTGCGGAGGAACACCGGGGAGCTGTTTTTT
>TRBV5-1|-|-|14|TRBJ1-2
CASSLGGGPYGYTF
TGCGCCAGCAGCTTGGGGGGAGGCCCCTATGGCTACACCTTC
>TRBV7-8|TRBD1|-|13|TRBJ1-2
CASSGQQTYGYTF
TGTGCCAGCTCGGGACAGCAGACTTATGGCTACACCTTC
>TRBV3-1/TRBV3-2|-|-|15|TRBJ2-7
CASSQVSGVPLEQYF
TGTGCCAGCAGCCAAGTATCAGGGGTTCCCCTCGAGCAGTACTTC
>TRBV7-9|TRBD2|-|15|TRBJ2-1
CASSLVGTSMNEQFF
TGTGCCAGCAGCTTAGTAGGGACTAGTATGAATGAGCAGTTCTTC
>TRBV28|TRBD1|-|13|TRBJ1-2
CASSPTGTYGYTF
TGTGCCAGCAGTCCGACAGGGACATATGGCTACACCTTC
>TRBV6-5|-|-|12|TRBJ2-2
CASWTIPGELFF
TGTGCCTCTTGGACTATCCCCGGGGAGCTGTTTTTT
>TRBV7-2|TRBD2|-|15|TRBJ2-1
CASSLQAGAGNEQFF
TGTGCCAGCAGCTTACAAGCGGGAGCTGGCAATGAGCAGTTCTTC
>TRBV12-3/TRBV12-4|-|few|13|TRBJ1-1
CASNPGSPWMAFF
TGTGCCAGCAATCCAGGGTCCCCCTGGATGGCTTTCTTT
>TRBV2|-|-|13|TRBJ2-4
CASSGLGGNIQYF
TGTGCCAGCAGCGGACTAGGGGGAAACATTCAGTACTTC
>TRBV27|-|-|17|TRBJ1-1
CASSLTALEYMNTEAFF
TGTGCCAGCAGTTTAACTGCGTTGGAGTATATGAACACTGAAGCTTTCTTT
>TRBV3-1/TRBV3-2|-|-|16|TRBJ1-2
CASSHRGRQSTYGYTF
TGTGCCAGCAGCCACAGGGGACGCCAATCGACCTATGGCTACACCTTC
>TRBV5-1|-|-|13|TRBJ1-2
CASSLDREYGYTF
TGCGCCAGCAGCTTGGACAGGGAATATGGCTACACCTTC
>TRBV28|TRBD2|-|15|TRBJ2-1
CASSLLRTSNNEQFF
TGTGCCAGCAGTTTACTTCGGACTAGCAACAATGAGCAGTTCTTC
>TRBV7-9|TRBD1|-|15|TRBJ1-6
CASSSSQGAGSPLHF
TGTGCCAGCAGCTCTTCACAGGGGGCCGGGTCACCCCTCCACTTT
>TRBV27|TRBD2|-|14|TRBJ2-1
CASRGLAGVQEQFF
TGTGCCAGCAGGGGACTAGCGGGAGTTCAGGAGCAGTTCTTC
>TRBV28|-|-|16|TRBJ2-6
CATHRGGTSGANVLTF
TGTGCCACCCACCGAGGAGGTACCTCTGGGGCCAACGTCCTGACTTTC
>TRBV5-4|TRBD2|-|15|TRBJ2-1
CASSLSGRVDNEQFF
TGTGCCAGCAGCTTGAGCGGGAGGGTAGACAATGAGCAGTTCTTC
>TRBV5-1|TRBD2|once|16|TRBJ2-6
CASSRDGRSGANVLTF
TGCGCCTCCTCCCGGGACGGGAGGAGTGGGGCCAACGTCCTGACTTTC
>TRBV27|TRBD1|few|14|TRBJ1-6
CASSTGQENSPLHF
TGTGCCAGCAGTACCGGACAGGAAAATTCACCCCTCCACTTT
>TRBV19|-|few|15|TRBJ2-1
CASALGDFTGNEQFF
TGTGCCAGTGCCTTGGGTGACTTCACGGGGAATGAGCAGTTCTTC
>TRBV5-1|-|-|15|TRBJ2-2
CASSFQGPNTGELFF
TGCGCCAGCAGCTTTCAGGGCCCTAACACCGGGGAGCTGTTTTTT
>TRBV3-1/TRBV3-2|-|-|13|TRBJ2-2
CASSQDLGGELFF
TGTGCCAGCAGCCAAGATCTCGGCGGGGAGCTGTTTTTT
>TRBV28|TRBD1|-|13|TRBJ2-1
CASEGARYNEQFF
TGTGCCAGCGAGGGGGCGCGGTACAATGAGCAGTTCTTC
>TRBV2|TRBD1|-|13|TRBJ2-1
CASSRDSYNEQFF
TGTGCCAGCAGTCGGGACAGCTACAATGAGCAGTTCTTC
>TRBV27|TRBD2|-|15|TRBJ2-5
CASSLSAGVLETQYF
TGTGCCAGCAGCCTCTCAGCGGGAGTATTAGAGACCCAGTACTTC
>TRBV19|-|-|13|TRBJ2-1
CASSMGMVGEQFF
TGTGCCAGTAGTATGGGCATGGTGGGTGAGCAGTTCTTC
>TRBV12-3/TRBV12-4|-|-|13|TRBJ1-5
CASNVAGVQPQHF
TGTGCCAGCAACGTCGCCGGGGTCCAGCCCCAGCATTTT
>TRBV6-1|TRBD1|-|13|TRBJ1-2
CASSEGTGRGYTF
TGTGCCAGCAGTGAAGGGACAGGGAGGGGCTACACCTTC